A selection of T cell receptor beta chains follows, all from one sample in a study of cytomegalovirus exposure and HLA in healthy donors. Only in-frame clones appear in the TCRdb table, and some are missing; sequencing was by immunoSEQ multiplex PCR. The ten most abundant clones cover about 2.5% of a sample with about 140,000 clones. Sequencing was done on a sample of PBMCs. These TCRs come from a man in his forties in good health and CMV-seronegative. The CDR3 runs from the conserved cysteine through the conserved F or W. The order of the fields is CDR3 DNA, CDR3 protein, CDR3 length, V gene, D gene, J gene. A D gene is named only where the DNA matches it firmly.

cdr3_nt: TGTGCCAGCAGTGTTGGACAGGGATTCTACGAGCAGTACTTC
cdr3_aa: CASSVGQGFYEQYF
cdr3_length: 14
v_call: TRBV2
d_call: TRBD1
j_call: TRBJ2-7

cdr3_nt: TGTGCCAGCAGGGCACAGGGGGCGACCACTGAAGCTTTCTTT
cdr3_aa: CASRAQGATTEAFF
cdr3_length: 14
v_call: TRBV6-1
d_call: TRBD1
j_call: TRBJ1-1

cdr3_nt: TGTGCCAGCAGCTTAGCCCCTAGCGGGGCCTACGAGCAGTACTTC
cdr3_aa: CASSLAPSGAYEQYF
cdr3_length: 15
v_call: TRBV7-2
d_call: TRBD2
j_call: TRBJ2-7

cdr3_nt: TGTGCCAGCAGCTGGGGACAGGGGAGAGGTCAGCCCCAGCATTTT
cdr3_aa: CASSWGQGRGQPQHF
cdr3_length: 15
v_call: TRBV5-5
d_call: TRBD1
j_call: TRBJ1-5

cdr3_nt: TGTGCCAGCAGCCTAACGTCCGACTCATCCACACCCCTCCACTTT
cdr3_aa: CASSLTSDSSTPLHF
cdr3_length: 15
v_call: TRBV11-2
d_call: -
j_call: TRBJ1-6

cdr3_nt: TGTGCCAGCACCGCGGACTCAGGCGCTAATCAGCCCCAGCATTTT
cdr3_aa: CASTADSGANQPQHF
cdr3_length: 15
v_call: TRBV2
d_call: -
j_call: TRBJ1-5

cdr3_nt: TGTGCCAGCAGTCCAAGCGGACAGCCCCAGCATTTT
cdr3_aa: CASSPSGQPQHF
cdr3_length: 12
v_call: TRBV27
d_call: -
j_call: TRBJ1-5

cdr3_nt: TGTGCCAGCGGCCCGATTAGCCGGAACACTGAAGCTTTCTTT
cdr3_aa: CASGPISRNTEAFF
cdr3_length: 14
v_call: TRBV5-8
d_call: -
j_call: TRBJ1-1

cdr3_nt: TGTGCCAGCAGCTTCTGGGACACCCACACCGGGGAGCTGTTTTTT
cdr3_aa: CASSFWDTHTGELFF
cdr3_length: 15
v_call: TRBV11-1
d_call: -
j_call: TRBJ2-2

cdr3_nt: TGTGCCAGCAGTTCCCGACAGGGAACCATGAACACTGAAGCTTTCTTT
cdr3_aa: CASSSRQGTMNTEAFF
cdr3_length: 16
v_call: TRBV28
d_call: TRBD1
j_call: TRBJ1-1

cdr3_nt: TGTGCCATCGGGGGGGTCCCCCCGGGTGGGACCCAGTACTTC
cdr3_aa: CAIGGVPPGGTQYF
cdr3_length: 14
v_call: TRBV28
d_call: TRBD2
j_call: TRBJ2-5

cdr3_nt: TGCGCCAGCAGTGAGTTCCCGTCGAACACTGAAGCTTTCTTT
cdr3_aa: CASSEFPSNTEAFF
cdr3_length: 14
v_call: TRBV10-2
d_call: -
j_call: TRBJ1-1

cdr3_nt: TGTGCCAGCAGCTTGGGAGGACAGGGAGGGAACTATGGCTACACCTTC
cdr3_aa: CASSLGGQGGNYGYTF
cdr3_length: 16
v_call: TRBV5-4
d_call: TRBD1
j_call: TRBJ1-2

cdr3_nt: TGTGCCAGCAGCGCAGGGGTCTATGGCTACACCTTC
cdr3_aa: CASSAGVYGYTF
cdr3_length: 12
v_call: TRBV9
d_call: -
j_call: TRBJ1-2

cdr3_nt: TGTGCCAGCAGCAAAGATCCGGGGTGCCACACTGAAGCTTTCTTT
cdr3_aa: CASSKDPGCHTEAFF
cdr3_length: 15
v_call: TRBV21-1
d_call: -
j_call: TRBJ1-1

cdr3_nt: TGTGCCAGCAGCCCTTCCGATGGGCTCAATACGCAGTATTTT
cdr3_aa: CASSPSDGLNTQYF
cdr3_length: 14
v_call: TRBV7-8
d_call: -
j_call: TRBJ2-3

cdr3_nt: TGTGCCAGCAGCCCAGGGGGCTTCTTCTCCGCTCGGGAGCAGTACTTC
cdr3_aa: CASSPGGFFSAREQYF
cdr3_length: 16
v_call: TRBV7-3
d_call: TRBD1
j_call: TRBJ2-5

cdr3_nt: TGCGCCAGCAGCTCAGGACTGAGCACAGATACGCAGTATTTT
cdr3_aa: CASSSGLSTDTQYF
cdr3_length: 14
v_call: TRBV5-1
d_call: -
j_call: TRBJ2-3

cdr3_nt: TGTGCCAGTAGCCTTACAGGGAAGGGGGCCAATGAGCAGTTCTTC
cdr3_aa: CASSLTGKGANEQFF
cdr3_length: 15
v_call: TRBV19
d_call: TRBD1
j_call: TRBJ2-1

cdr3_nt: TGTGCCAGTAGTGCGACAGGGGGCGCTGATACGCAGTATTTT
cdr3_aa: CASSATGGADTQYF
cdr3_length: 14
v_call: TRBV19
d_call: TRBD1
j_call: TRBJ2-3

cdr3_nt: TGTGCCAGCTCCGGACTAGCGGGGGGGGAGAATGAGCAGTTCTTC
cdr3_aa: CASSGLAGGENEQFF
cdr3_length: 15
v_call: TRBV18
d_call: TRBD2
j_call: TRBJ2-1

cdr3_nt: TGTGCCAGCAGCCGCAGGGTAGGAAGTACCTACGAGCAGTACTTC
cdr3_aa: CASSRRVGSTYEQYF
cdr3_length: 15
v_call: TRBV14
d_call: -
j_call: TRBJ2-7

cdr3_nt: TGTGCCAGCAGTTACTCAGTTGGACAGGTTGTCTACGAGCAGTACTTC
cdr3_aa: CASSYSVGQVVYEQYF
cdr3_length: 16
v_call: TRBV6-5
d_call: TRBD1
j_call: TRBJ2-7

cdr3_nt: TGTGCCAGCAGCCCAGTTGGACAGGTAGGTGAGCAGTTCTTC
cdr3_aa: CASSPVGQVGEQFF
cdr3_length: 14
v_call: TRBV11-2
d_call: TRBD1
j_call: TRBJ2-1

cdr3_nt: TGCGCCAGCAGCGGAACTAGCGGGGGGGCCGATCCCTACTACGAGCAGTACTTC
cdr3_aa: CASSGTSGGADPYYEQYF
cdr3_length: 18
v_call: TRBV5-1
d_call: TRBD2
j_call: TRBJ2-7

cdr3_nt: TGTGCCAGCAGCGCTTCAGGGTGGGATGGCTACACCTTC
cdr3_aa: CASSASGWDGYTF
cdr3_length: 13
v_call: TRBV9
d_call: -
j_call: TRBJ1-2

cdr3_nt: TGTGCCAGCTCACCACCGGAGGGCGGGGGGTCCTACGAGCAGTACTTC
cdr3_aa: CASSPPEGGGSYEQYF
cdr3_length: 16
v_call: TRBV18
d_call: TRBD2
j_call: TRBJ2-7

cdr3_nt: TGTGCCAGCAGCTCCCCCCGGGACACAAAAGAGACCCAGTACTTC
cdr3_aa: CASSSPRDTKETQYF
cdr3_length: 15
v_call: TRBV5-5
d_call: -
j_call: TRBJ2-5

cdr3_nt: TGTGCCAGCAGTTACTCGACAGGGAACTATGGCTACACCTTC
cdr3_aa: CASSYSTGNYGYTF
cdr3_length: 14
v_call: TRBV6-6
d_call: TRBD1
j_call: TRBJ1-2

cdr3_nt: TGTGCCAGCAGCCCGACAGGGACCTATGGCTACACCTTC
cdr3_aa: CASSPTGTYGYTF
cdr3_length: 13
v_call: TRBV27
d_call: TRBD1
j_call: TRBJ1-2

cdr3_nt: TGTGCCAGCAGCGCCCCGGCTAGCGGGGGGAATTGGGAGACCCAGTACTTC
cdr3_aa: CASSAPASGGNWETQYF
cdr3_length: 17
v_call: TRBV9
d_call: TRBD2
j_call: TRBJ2-5

cdr3_nt: TGCGCCAGCAGCCAAGAGGGAGTCCCTGGAGATACGCAGTATTTT
cdr3_aa: CASSQEGVPGDTQYF
cdr3_length: 15
v_call: TRBV4-1
d_call: -
j_call: TRBJ2-3

cdr3_nt: TGCGCCAGCAGCTCAGGGGGCACCCAAGAGACCCAGTACTTC
cdr3_aa: CASSSGGTQETQYF
cdr3_length: 14
v_call: TRBV5-1
d_call: TRBD1
j_call: TRBJ2-5

cdr3_nt: TGTGCCAGCAGCCCACGGGGGGGTCGAAACACCGGGGAGCTGTTTTTT
cdr3_aa: CASSPRGGRNTGELFF
cdr3_length: 16
v_call: TRBV7-2
d_call: TRBD2
j_call: TRBJ2-2

cdr3_nt: TGTGCCAGTAGTGCCAACAGGGGTACCAATTCACCCCTCCACTTT
cdr3_aa: CASSANRGTNSPLHF
cdr3_length: 15
v_call: TRBV19
d_call: TRBD1
j_call: TRBJ1-6

cdr3_nt: TGTGCCACCAGCAGGAGCATATTCACCAGGGGGCCTAATCAGCCCCAGCATTTT
cdr3_aa: CATSRSIFTRGPNQPQHF
cdr3_length: 18
v_call: TRBV15
d_call: TRBD1
j_call: TRBJ1-5

cdr3_nt: TGTGCCAGCAGTGCCGGGGGTCCCACTGAAGCTTTCTTT
cdr3_aa: CASSAGGPTEAFF
cdr3_length: 13
v_call: TRBV25-1
d_call: -
j_call: TRBJ1-1

cdr3_nt: TGCGCCAGCAGCTGGGGACAGGGGGTAGTCTACGAGCAGTACTTC
cdr3_aa: CASSWGQGVVYEQYF
cdr3_length: 15
v_call: TRBV5-1
d_call: TRBD1
j_call: TRBJ2-7

cdr3_nt: TGTGCCAGCAGCCACGACAGGGGAGGCTCTGGGGCCAACGTCCTGACTTTC
cdr3_aa: CASSHDRGGSGANVLTF
cdr3_length: 17
v_call: TRBV11-2
d_call: TRBD1
j_call: TRBJ2-6

cdr3_nt: TGTGCCAGCAGCTTTTCAGGGGCAGAAGCTTTCTTT
cdr3_aa: CASSFSGAEAFF
cdr3_length: 12
v_call: TRBV7-9
d_call: -
j_call: TRBJ1-1

cdr3_nt: TGTGCCAGTAGTATTAAAGGTCAGGGGGATCAGCCCCAGCATTTT
cdr3_aa: CASSIKGQGDQPQHF
cdr3_length: 15
v_call: TRBV19
d_call: TRBD1
j_call: TRBJ1-5

cdr3_nt: TGTGCCAGCAGCGCCGGACAGGGGAGGAATTCACCCCTCCACTTT
cdr3_aa: CASSAGQGRNSPLHF
cdr3_length: 15
v_call: TRBV7-2
d_call: TRBD1
j_call: TRBJ1-6

cdr3_nt: TGTGCCAGCAGAGAACAGGGTGGGAATTCACCCCTCCACTTT
cdr3_aa: CASREQGGNSPLHF
cdr3_length: 14
v_call: TRBV7-9
d_call: -
j_call: TRBJ1-6

cdr3_nt: TGTGCCAGCAGCGCCACCTGGACAGGGATATACGAGCAGTACTTC
cdr3_aa: CASSATWTGIYEQYF
cdr3_length: 15
v_call: TRBV6-1
d_call: TRBD1
j_call: TRBJ2-7

cdr3_nt: TGTGCCAGCAGCTCGGGACAGGGGGTAGGCTACACCTTC
cdr3_aa: CASSSGQGVGYTF
cdr3_length: 13
v_call: TRBV6-5
d_call: TRBD1
j_call: TRBJ1-2

cdr3_nt: TGCGCCAGCAGCGTCGGGACTCCGGCGGGAGCTTTCTTT
cdr3_aa: CASSVGTPAGAFF
cdr3_length: 13
v_call: TRBV5-1
d_call: -
j_call: TRBJ1-1

cdr3_nt: -
cdr3_aa: CASSEFRGRTNNEQFF
cdr3_length: 16
v_call: TRBV6-1
d_call: -
j_call: TRBJ2-1

cdr3_nt: TGTGCCAGTAGTCCAGGATCGACAGGGACCTATGGCTACACCTTC
cdr3_aa: CASSPGSTGTYGYTF
cdr3_length: 15
v_call: TRBV19
d_call: TRBD1
j_call: TRBJ1-2

cdr3_nt: TGTGCCAGCTCACCAGGGACAGGGAAGCAAGAGACCCAGTACTTC
cdr3_aa: CASSPGTGKQETQYF
cdr3_length: 15
v_call: TRBV18
d_call: TRBD1
j_call: TRBJ2-5